The subject of this entry is one T cell receptor beta chain. Antigen: not known. The PCR employed 60 Vbeta primers together with 13 Jbeta primers. Generated by immunoSEQ multiplex PCR, the TCRdb table keeps only in-frame clones and is missing some. The sample yields fewer than 90,000 clones, about 74% seen once. This sample was taken from a study of cytomegalovirus exposure and HLA in healthy donors. Study conclusions and caveats: The analysis excluded some indistinguishable V segments, including TRBV6-2 and TRBV6-3.

V gave up 4 bases and J gave up 6 bases; unmatched junction bases: 6. CDR1 and CDR2 from the germline V gene are SGHDN and FVKESK. The length of the CDR3 is 14 residues. This sequence joins TRBV14 and TRBJ2-1; TRBD1 aligns across 7 bases. This clonotype was obtained from a man younger than 45 in good health and CMV-seronegative. The sequencing input was PBMCs. CDR3 coding DNA: TGTGCCAGCAGCCGCCGGGACAGCCCCAATGAGCAGTTCTTC. It specifies CASSRRDSPNEQFF.